This TCR beta chain was obtained from a study of blood T cell repertoires in COVID-19. In germline, CDR1 is GTSNPN, CDR2 SVGIG (reference sequence). The CDR3 is 12 residues long. V shed 2 bases and J shed 6 bases, with 10 bases lying between them. Here immunoSEQ multiplex PCR was the method, and the copy in TCRdb shows in-frame clones only, minus some. Of around 190,000 clones listed, about 82% are singletons. What was sequenced was peripheral blood. This chain connects TRBV30 to TRBJ1-2, with D perhaps TRBD1 (6 bases). This TCR was recovered from an older man with active or convalescent COVID-19. Here the CDR3 reads CAWSRTVDGYTF. The DNA for the CDR3 is TGTGCCTGGAGTCGGACAGTGGATGGCTACACCTTC. The variable domain in full, with the rest retrieved from reference TRBV30 and TRBJ1-2, is SQTIHQWPATLVQPVGSPLSLECTVEGTSNPNLYWYRQAAGRGLQLLFYSVGIGQISSEVPQNLSASRPQDRQFILSSKKLLLSDSGFYLCAWSRTVDGYTFGSGTRLTVV.